This T cell receptor beta chain is drawn from a study of cytomegalovirus exposure and HLA in healthy donors. Primers for the PCR totalled 60 Vbeta and 13 Jbeta. This table comes from immunoSEQ multiplex PCR, and its TCRdb copy is limited to in-frame clones, with some not included. Of about 150,000 clones in the sample, approximately 81% were seen once. This clone has only one observation. The source material was PBMCs. The receptor was derived from a woman between 18 and 29 years old in good health and CMV-seronegative.

The CDR3 region has the DNA TGTGCCAGCAGCTTGTATAGTTACGAGCAGTACTTC. Encoded protein: CASSLYSYEQYF. V gene TRBV5-6 combines with J gene TRBJ2-7; D is ambiguous. Looked up from germline, CDR1 is SGHDT and CDR2 is YYEEEE. CDR3 size: 12 residues. V gave up 1 base and J gave up 4 bases, with 6 bases separating them.